This T cell receptor beta chain was captured by sequencing in a study of long-term antiretroviral therapy in people with HIV. CDR3 length: 14 amino acids. Trimming took off 2 bases at V and 2 bases at J, with 11 bases between the two ends. Germline lookup yields CDR1 SGHNT and CDR2 YYREEE (reference sequence). Survey-level immunoSEQ v3.0 assays were run. The data were produced by immunoSEQ multiplex PCR, yet TCRdb's version contains in-frame clones alone and is incomplete. The repertoire holds 35,000 to 45,000 clones, about 80% seen once, with roughly 6% in the top ten. This specimen consisted of unsorted PBMCs, obtained 3.4 years after starting antiretroviral therapy. The TCR was taken from a young man with HIV. The J gene is TRBJ2-7, the V gene TRBV5-4; D is uncertain. CDR3 residues: CASSLRKGTYEQYF. In DNA form, the CDR3 reads TGTGCCAGCAGCTTAAGAAAAGGGACCTACGAGCAGTACTTC.